The rows below give T cell receptor beta chains drawn from one sample of a study of T cell responses to AZD1222 COVID-19 vaccine. Assay: immunoSEQ multiplex PCR; the TCRdb copy retains only in-frame clones and omits some. Of roughly 120,000 clones detected, roughly 87% appear once; the ten largest clones hold around a tenth. The material was peripheral blood, obtained on day 0 of AZD1222 vaccination. Source of these receptors: an adult in good health. The CDR3 runs from the conserved cysteine through the conserved F or W. D genes are given only for firm matches. Clone size is given for some rows only: seen once, a few or many times, or a class if the clone is expanded.

-	-	TRBJ2-7	TRBV27	CASSPSRGQSSYEQYF	TGTGCCAGCAGTCCCTCAAGAGGTCAAAGCTCCTACGAGCAGTACTTC
TRBD2	-	TRBJ2-7	TRBV5-5	CASSLSQGDLTSGNYEQYF	TGTGCCAGCAGCTTGTCTCAGGGGGACTTGACTAGCGGGAACTACGAGCAGTACTTC
-	few	TRBJ1-1	TRBV14	CASSQGYYMNTEAFF	TGTGCCAGCAGCCAAGGGTATTACATGAACACTGAAGCTTTCTTT
-	-	TRBJ2-3	TRBV10-2	CASSPGSFSTDTQYF	TGCGCCAGCAGCCCCGGGAGTTTTAGCACAGATACGCAGTATTTT
-	-	TRBJ1-4	TRBV15	CATSRDLWTTNEKLFF	TGTGCCACCAGCAGAGATTTGTGGACAACTAATGAAAAACTGTTTTTT
-	-	TRBJ1-1	TRBV12-5	CADASEFDTEAFF	TGTGCTGACGCGTCTGAATTCGACACTGAAGCTTTCTTT
-	-	TRBJ1-4	TRBV7-9	CASSLLQNEKLFF	TGTGCCAGCAGCTTGTTACAGAATGAAAAACTGTTTTTT
-	-	TRBJ2-7	TRBV18	CASSPLVGTTHNEQYF	TGTGCCAGCTCACCACTAGTGGGGACAACCCATAACGAGCAGTACTTC
-	-	TRBJ1-6	TRBV7-9	CASSLLLGTQESPLHF	TGTGCCAGCAGCCTCCTTCTCGGGACACAGGAGTCACCCCTCCACTTT
TRBD1	-	TRBJ2-7	TRBV7-6	CASSPDRGRNYEQYF	TGTGCCAGCAGCCCCGACAGGGGGCGTAACTACGAGCAGTACTTC
-	-	TRBJ2-6	TRBV27	CASSPAGGANVLTF	TGTGCCAGCAGTCCGGCGGGCGGGGCCAACGTCCTGACTTTC
-	once	TRBJ1-4	TRBV7-2	CASSLAGATNEKLFF	TGTGCCAGCAGCCTCGCCGGCGCAACTAATGAAAAACTGTTTTTT
TRBD1	-	TRBJ2-7	TRBV6-6	CASSYWDSGNEQYF	TGTGCCAGCAGTTACTGGGACAGTGGTAACGAGCAGTACTTC
TRBD2	-	TRBJ2-4	TRBV7-2	CASSLEAGRIQYF	TGTGCCAGCAGCTTGGAAGCGGGACGCATTCAGTACTTC
-	-	TRBJ2-3	TRBV11-3	CASSLGGGSTDTQYF	TGTGCCAGCAGCTTAGGCGGGGGCAGCACAGATACGCAGTATTTT
-	-	TRBJ2-7	TRBV4-1	CASSQVGRAVSEQYF	TGCGCCAGCAGCCAAGTCGGCCGGGCGGTGTCCGAGCAGTACTTC
-	-	TRBJ2-7	TRBV7-2	CASRLMEGLNWDEQYF	TGTGCCAGCAGGTTAATGGAAGGACTGAATTGGGACGAGCAGTACTTC
-	-	TRBJ1-6	TRBV30	CAWAPQGNSPLHF	TGTGCCTGGGCCCCACAGGGAAATTCACCCCTCCACTTT
TRBD2	-	TRBJ2-5	TRBV19	CASSTLGTSGGARETQYF	TGTGCCAGTAGTACCCTCGGGACTAGCGGGGGGGCCAGAGAGACCCAGTACTTC
-	once	TRBJ1-5	TRBV19	CASSMMKGSNQPQHF	TGTGCCAGTAGTATGATGAAGGGGAGCAATCAGCCCCAGCATTTT
TRBD2	-	TRBJ2-3	TRBV20-1	CSATGLGLQYF	TGCAGTGCGACGGGACTAGGGCTTCAGTATTTT
TRBD2	-	TRBJ2-5	TRBV6-2/TRBV6-3	CASSYRRTSGGQETQYF	TGTGCCAGCAGTTACCGAAGGACTAGCGGGGGTCAAGAGACCCAGTACTTC
TRBD1	-	TRBJ1-1	TRBV4-1	CASSQGQGMNTEAFF	TGCGCCAGCAGCCAGGGACAGGGGATGAACACTGAAGCTTTCTTT
-	-	TRBJ2-3	TRBV30	CSLDTQYF	TGTAGCCTCGATACGCAGTATTTT
TRBD2	-	TRBJ2-2	TRBV3-1/TRBV3-2	CASSGTGGATGELFF	TGTGCCAGCAGCGGAACCGGGGGGGCAACCGGGGAGCTGTTTTTT